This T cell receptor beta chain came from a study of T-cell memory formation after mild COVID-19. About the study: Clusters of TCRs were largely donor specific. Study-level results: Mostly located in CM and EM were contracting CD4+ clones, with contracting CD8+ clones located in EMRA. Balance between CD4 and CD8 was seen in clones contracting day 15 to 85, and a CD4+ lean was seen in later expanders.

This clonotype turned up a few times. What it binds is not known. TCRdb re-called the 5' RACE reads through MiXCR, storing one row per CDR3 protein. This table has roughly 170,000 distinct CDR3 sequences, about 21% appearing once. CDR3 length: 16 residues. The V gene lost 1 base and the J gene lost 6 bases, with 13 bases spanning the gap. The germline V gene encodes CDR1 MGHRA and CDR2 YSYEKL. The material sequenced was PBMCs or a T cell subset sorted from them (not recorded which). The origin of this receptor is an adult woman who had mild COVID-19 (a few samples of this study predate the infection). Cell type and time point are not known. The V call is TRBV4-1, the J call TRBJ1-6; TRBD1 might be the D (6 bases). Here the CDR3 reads CASSQGWTAANSPLHF. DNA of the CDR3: TGCGCCAGCAGCCAAGGTTGGACAGCGGCTAATTCACCCCTCCACTTT.